This T cell receptor (beta chain) was sequenced for a study of blood T cell repertoires in COVID-19. How the authors handled the data: Nucleated cell counts were estimated from reference gene primer amplification. TCRdb's copy holds only in-frame clones and misses some; the assay was immunoSEQ multiplex PCR. Clone size and V and J calls were adopted from that table, with D and trimming inferred from the DNA. The profile shows fewer than 500,000 clones, roughly nine tenths of them singletons. Participants, about 18 to 90 years old, spanned approximately 25 US areas. Per germline, CDR1 SEHNR and CDR2 FQNEAQ (reference sequence). The CDR3 is 15 amino acids. V lost 5 bases, J lost 5 bases, and 15 bases lay in between.

The gene calls are TRBV7-9 and TRBJ2-2; TRBD1 is a possible D gene (7 bases). The TCR was taken from a young man who had recovered from COVID-19. Source material: PBMCs or T cells enriched from blood (not recorded which). The CDR3 protein is CASSPGGKGTGELFF. Here the CDR3 DNA reads TGTGCCAGCAGCCCAGGGGGGAAAGGTACCGGGGAGCTGTTTTTT. Filled out from reference TRBV7-9 and TRBJ2-2, the complete variable domain reads DTGVSQNPRHKITKRGQNVTFRCDPISEHNRLYWYRQTLGQGPEFLTYFQNEAQLEKSRLLSDRFSAERPKGSFSTLEIQRTEQGDSAMYLCASSPGGKGTGELFFGEGSRLTVL.